This T cell receptor beta chain was recorded in a study of Ad26.COV2.S vaccination and SARS-CoV-2 variants. The overall study: Among those in the COV1001 Ad26.COV2.S trial arm was the donor.

The CDR3 loop spans 11 amino acids. Germline lookup yields CDR1 DFQATT and CDR2 SNEGSKA (reference sequence). V lost 3 bases and J lost 8, with 9 bases in between. Sample treatment: some 20 received Ad26.COV2.S at low or high dose, single or two shots; a few received placebo; per-sample allocation not given. Collection of samples fell on day 63 after the first vaccine or placebo injection. Profiled with immunoSEQ multiplex PCR; TCRdb holds only in-frame clones, not every one. Of about 680,000 clones in the sample, about 89% are singletons; the top ten hold approximately 1.5%. The source of this sequence is a person aged 18-65 years who received the Ad26.COV2.S COVID-19 vaccine or a placebo. The chain recombines TRBV20-1 with TRBJ2-3; possibly TRBD2 for D (6 bases). The sample was peripheral blood, taken in a trial of Ad26.COV2.S vaccine versus placebo. CDR3 sequence reads: CSASGRSTQYF. The CDR3 DNA reads TGCAGTGCTAGCGGGAGAAGTACGCAGTATTTT.